This entry lists 31 T cell receptor beta chains sequenced from one sample in a study of radiotherapy plus CTLA-4 blockade in lung cancer. Only in-frame clones appear in the TCRdb table, and some are missing; sequencing was by immunoSEQ multiplex PCR. The data show 45,000 or so clones, with around 72% seen just once and 3.5% held by the top ten. This specimen consisted of peripheral blood, obtained from a patient treated with radiotherapy plus ipilimumab. The receptors were sampled from a human donor with non-small cell lung cancer who had a complete response to radiotherapy plus ipilimumab.

This clone appeared once. V usage is TRBV5-1 and J usage is TRBJ1-5; D is undetermined. Trimming removed 0 bases at V and 3 bases at J, with 4 bases between. CDR1 and CDR2 from the germline V gene are SGHRS and YFSETQ. This CDR3 region has 13 residues. The CDR3 reads CASSLDNNQPQHF. The CDR3 DNA reads as TGCGCCAGCAGCTTGGACAACAATCAGCCCCAGCATTTT.

This clone showed up just a few times. The V gene is TRBV10-1, the J gene TRBJ2-1; 11 nucleotides match TRBD2. The CDR3 runs 17 residues. V trimming: 6 bases; J trimming: 4 bases; junction bases outside the gene matches: 11. CDR1 and CDR2 (germline): WNHNN, SYGVQD (reference sequence). The CDR3 coding sequence is TGCGCCAGCAGCCTAGCGGGAGGTCCAAGGAAGTACAATGAGCAGTTCTTC. This gives the protein CASSLAGGPRKYNEQFF.

This chain links TRBV19 with TRBJ2-7, with D maybe TRBD1 (6 bases). CDR1 and CDR2 from the germline V gene are LNHDA and SQIVND (reference sequence). The germline V and J ends were trimmed by 5 bases and 3 bases, with 14 bases remaining between them. CDR3 length: 14 amino acids. Here the CDR3 reads CASSSPTGYYEQYF. CDR3 DNA: TGTGCCAGTAGTTCCCCGACAGGCTACTACGAGCAGTACTTC.

In this sample, this clone turned up once. The rearrangement links TRBV19 to TRBJ1-5, with 7 bases fitting TRBD1. V lost 6 bases, J lost 0 bases, and 5 bases stayed unmatched. Germline V CDR1 and CDR2: LNHDA, SQIVND (reference sequence). This CDR3 has 15 amino acids. CDR3 region: CASSATGFSNQPQHF. The CDR3, as DNA: TGTGCCAGTAGCGCGACAGGGTTTAGCAATCAGCCCCAGCATTTT.

This clone was found a few times. A read error may produce the germline difference seen at one junction end. The gene calls are TRBV6-6 and TRBJ1-4; D is ambiguous. The CDR3 covers 15 residues. Per germline, CDR1 MNHNY and CDR2 SVGAGI (reference sequence). DNA for the CDR3: TGTGCCAGCAGCTACGGACGGGGAACTTATGAAAAACTGTTTTTT. Translation gives CASSYGRGTYEKLFF.

Comment on this clone: Other DNA sequences in this sample translate to the same CDR3. The J gene is TRBJ2-1, the V gene TRBV2; TRBD1 matches 8 bases. V dropped 6 bases and J dropped 5; count of bases not matched to a gene: 9. The CDR3 totals 15 residues. Germline V gives CDR1 SNHLY, CDR2 FYNNEI. In DNA, the CDR3 is TGTGCCAGCAGCCTTTCAGGGGGCCGCAACAATGAGCAGTTCTTC. This encodes CASSLSGGRNNEQFF.

This chain links TRBV30 with TRBJ2-3; no definite D call. The CDR3 spans 17 residues. Looked up from germline, CDR1 is GTSNPN and CDR2 is SVGIG (reference sequence). V lost 0 bases and J lost 2, with 18 bases in between. CDR3 sequence: CAWSVPRTVRFTDTQYF. The DNA of the CDR3 is TGTGCCTGGAGTGTACCGAGAACGGTCCGATTCACAGATACGCAGTATTTT.

J is TRBJ1-3 and V is TRBV7-3; D is ambiguous. The CDR3 spans 13 residues. Per germline, CDR1 SGHTA and CDR2 FQGTGA. The V gene lost 2 bases and the J gene lost 0 bases, with 2 bases spanning the gap. The CDR3 sequence: CASSLHSGNTIYF. For the CDR3, the DNA is TGTGCCAGCAGCTTACACTCTGGAAACACCATATATTTT.

The chain links TRBV29-1 to TRBJ1-2; 8 nucleotides agree with TRBD1. Per germline, CDR1 SQVTM and CDR2 ANQGSEA. With 6 bases clipped from V and 2 bases from J, the junction kept 2 bases outside the gene matches. The CDR3 runs 12 residues. The CDR3 bases are TGCAGCGTCCGGACAGGGAACTATGGCTACACCTTC. Its protein product is CSVRTGNYGYTF.

The V call is TRBV27, the J call TRBJ2-2; the D gene is possibly TRBD2 (5 bases). Deletions cut 5 bases from V and 4 bases from J, with 14 bases between. This CDR3 region has 15 residues. CDR1 is MNHEY and CDR2 is SMNVEV in the germline V gene (reference sequence). This chain's CDR3 is CASSHTGELTGELFF. As DNA, the CDR3 is TGTGCCAGCAGTCATACCGGGGAGCTCACCGGGGAGCTGTTTTTT.

This clone was seen only once. The V and J genes are TRBV19 and TRBJ1-2, with D possibly being TRBD1 (6 bases). Germline values: CDR1 LNHDA, CDR2 SQIVND (reference sequence). The CDR3 is 13 residues long. V lost 4 bases and J lost 3, with 9 bases in between. The CDR3 DNA follows: TGTGCCAGTAGTAAGGGGGATCACTATGGCTACACCTTC. It is translated as CASSKGDHYGYTF.

V is TRBV23-1 and J is TRBJ2-7; 9 nucleotides align to TRBD2. Being an ORF, TRBV23-1 has a function that is uncertain. Germline trimming cut 0 bases from V and 0 bases from J; bases unmatched to any gene: 12. The CDR3 is made up of 19 amino acids. In nucleotides, the CDR3 is TGCGCCAGCAGTCAATCGGATAGGGCGGGAGGGAAATTCTCCTACGAGCAGTACTTC. It translates to CASSQSDRAGGKFSYEQYF.

V usage is TRBV27 and J usage is TRBJ2-2; D possibly corresponds to TRBD1 (6 bases). CDR3 length equals 16 residues. The V end was cut by 10 bases, the J end by 6 bases, with 24 bases between. Germline lookup yields CDR1 MNHEY and CDR2 SMNVEV (reference sequence). CDR3 sequence (DNA): TGTGCCACTCGCGAAAGGGCAGGGGAAAGCTCCGGGGAGCTGTTTTTT. Translated: CATRERAGESSGELFF.

The V call is TRBV9, the J call TRBJ2-7, with a tentative D call TRBD2 (6 bases). CDR1 SGDLS and CDR2 YYNGEE come from the germline V gene. The ends were cut back, 0 bases at V and 4 bases at J, with 14 bases in the middle. The CDR3 has 15 amino acids. The CDR3 loop is CASSVAGGNRYEQYF. CDR3 DNA: TGTGCCAGCAGCGTAGCTGGGGGGAATCGTTACGAGCAGTACTTC.

This sequence joins TRBV10-1 and TRBJ2-3; 7 bases align to TRBD2. There are 16 residues in the CDR3. The germline gives CDR1 WNHNN, CDR2 SYGVQD (reference sequence). Germline trimming cut 3 bases from V and 4 bases from J; bases unmatched to any gene: 10. CDR3 sequence reads: CASSDPGGIESDTQYF. The CDR3 DNA sequence: TGCGCCAGCAGTGACCCCGGGGGGATAGAGTCAGATACGCAGTATTTT.

This rearrangement joins TRBV19 to TRBJ1-5; D is possibly TRBD1 (6 bases). This CDR3 region has 15 residues. Trimming stripped 5 bases from V and 5 bases from J, with 16 bases between. Germline-derived CDR1 and CDR2 are LNHDA and SQIVND (reference sequence). In DNA, the CDR3 is TGTGCCAGTAGTGGTCCGACAGGTCCTTATCAGCCCCAGCATTTT. Translation: CASSGPTGPYQPQHF.

The genes are TRBV5-4 and TRBJ2-2; D may be TRBD1 (6 bases). Deletions cut 2 bases from V and 5 bases from J, with 7 bases between. The CDR3 spans 13 residues. Per the germline V gene, CDR1 is SGHNT and CDR2 is YYREEE (reference sequence). CDR3 region: CASSLTGTGELFF. The CDR3 nucleotides read TGTGCCAGCAGCTTAACAGGGACCGGGGAGCTGTTTTTT.

The V call is TRBV5-1, the J call TRBJ1-6; no reliable D call. The CDR3 consists of 14 residues. The germline V gene encodes CDR1 SGHRS and CDR2 YFSETQ. The V and J ends lost 0 bases and 5 bases respectively, with 6 bases between them. The CDR3 nucleotides are TGCGCCAGCAGCTTGGTAGTCGATAATTCACCCCTCCACTTT. It is translated as CASSLVVDNSPLHF.

This clone was counted a single time. The chain recombines TRBV5-1 with TRBJ2-2; 7 bases map to TRBD1. This CDR3 comprises 15 residues. After removal of 3 bases from V and 5 bases from J, the junction contained 7 bases not matched to a gene. CDR1 and CDR2 from the germline V gene are SGHRS and YFSETQ. CDR3 amino acids: CASSSGTAGTGELFF. CDR3 DNA sequence: TGCGCCAGCAGCTCCGGGACAGCCGGGACCGGGGAGCTGTTTTTT. Full variable domain (remainder filled in from reference TRBV5-1 and TRBJ2-2): KAGVTQTPRYLIKTRGQQVTLSCSPISGHRSVSWYQQTPGQGLQFLFEYFSETQRNKGNFPGRFSGRQFSNSRSEMNVSTLELGDSALYLCASSSGTAGTGELFFGEGSRLTVL.

CDR3: CASSEVGDRAEAFF. DNA of the CDR3: TGTGCCAGCAGTGAAGTGGGGGACAGGGCTGAAGCTTTCTTT. This chain links TRBV6-1 with TRBJ1-1; 9 positions match TRBD1. Germline lookup yields CDR1 MNHNS and CDR2 SASEGT. With V trimmed by 1 base and J by 6 bases, 3 bases remained unmatched. CDR3 length equals 14 residues.

V usage is TRBV18 and J usage is TRBJ2-1, with D perhaps matching TRBD2 (5 bases). V gave up 3 bases and J gave up 0 bases, with 9 bases separating them. CDR3 length equals 15 residues. Germline CDR1 reads KGHSH; CDR2 reads LQKENI. DNA of the CDR3: TGTGCCAGCTCACCCTCAAGCGGCTCCTACAATGAGCAGTTCTTC. This translates into CASSPSSGSYNEQFF.

The chain joins TRBV30 to TRBJ2-3; weak D call: TRBD1 (5 bases). Trimming stripped 1 base from V and 0 bases from J, with 14 bases between. The germline V gene has CDR1 GTSNPN and CDR2 SVGIG (reference sequence). CDR3 size: 16 residues. The CDR3 nucleotides read TGTGCCTGGAGTGCTAACAGGCCAGCTAGCACAGATACGCAGTATTTT. Amino acid sequence: CAWSANRPASTDTQYF.

The chain links TRBV11-3 to TRBJ2-1, with 9 bases that match TRBD1. J lost 0 bases, V lost 6 bases, and 3 bases had no gene match. The CDR3 is 15 residues long. Germline CDR1 SGHNT, CDR2 YENEEA. The CDR3 coding sequence is TGTGCCAGCAGTCTACAGGGGGCCTCCTACAATGAGCAGTTCTTC. This codes for CASSLQGASYNEQFF.

This chain connects TRBV6-1 to TRBJ1-2; 10 bases line up with TRBD1. Trimming took 8 bases from V and 1 from J; bases not matched to a gene: 7. CDR1 MNHNS and CDR2 SASEGT come from the germline V gene. The CDR3 covers 15 residues. In DNA, the CDR3 is TGTGCCAGCCTGGACAGGGGGGAGGGTAACTATGGCTACACCTTC. As protein: CASLDRGEGNYGYTF.

This clone was counted between two and nine times. V is TRBV7-9 and J is TRBJ1-1; 7 bases fit TRBD1. Losses at the gene ends were 6 bases for V and 1 base for J; bases not matched to a gene: 8. This CDR3 has 15 residues. Looked up from germline, CDR1 is SEHNR and CDR2 is FQNEAQ (reference sequence). CDR3 nucleotide sequence: TGTGCCAGCAGGGATAAACAGGGGCGGAACACTGAAGCTTTCTTT. This sequence encodes CASRDKQGRNTEAFF.

V and J are TRBV19 and TRBJ1-2; D call uncertain. Germline V gene sequence: CDR1 LNHDA, CDR2 SQIVND (reference sequence). CDR3 length equals 15 residues. Between the trimmed V and J ends, which lost 1 base and 1 base, there was a span of 10 bases. In DNA, the CDR3 is TGTGCCAGTAGTATAGTAACACCTTATAACTATGGCTACACCTTC. It is translated as CASSIVTPYNYGYTF.

The chain links TRBV6-1 to TRBJ2-7; 12 nucleotides align to TRBD2. V was pared by 2 bases and J by 6 bases, with 2 bases of the junction left unmatched. CDR1 and CDR2 (germline): MNHNS, SASEGT. This CDR3 region has 14 residues. The CDR3 sequence is CASSESSGRGEQYF. The DNA for the CDR3 is TGTGCCAGCAGTGAATCTAGCGGGAGGGGCGAGCAGTACTTC.

The chain employs TRBV18 and TRBJ2-7, with a weak D call TRBD1 (5 bases). The CDR3 sequence is 14 residues long. Germline V gene lookup returns CDR1 KGHSH and CDR2 LQKENI. The V end was cut by 1 base, the J end by 4 bases, with 11 bases between. CDR3 nucleotides: TGTGCCAGCTCACCACGAGACAGAGCGTACGAGCAGTACTTC. Translating it yields CASSPRDRAYEQYF. The entire variable domain, with the rest obtained from reference TRBV18 and TRBJ2-7, is as follows: NAGVMQNPRHLVRRRGQEARLRCSPMKGHSHVYWYRQLPEEGLKFMVYLQKENIIDESGMPKERFSAEFPKEGPSILRIQQVVRGDSAAYFCASSPRDRAYEQYFGPGTRLTVT.

The CDR3 reads CASSLRQDLPGANVLTF. In nucleotides, the CDR3 is TGTGCCAGCAGTCTAAGACAGGATCTACCGGGGGCCAACGTCCTGACTTTC. The chain is built from TRBV27 and TRBJ2-6; D might be TRBD1 (6 bases). Germline V CDR1 and CDR2: MNHEY, SMNVEV (reference sequence). Trimming took off 5 bases at V and 4 bases at J, with 18 bases between the two ends. There are 17 residues in the CDR3.

The genes are TRBV6-1 and TRBJ2-7, with D perhaps TRBD1 (5 bases). The CDR3 has 14 residues. Trimming took off 5 bases at V and 0 bases at J, with 11 bases between the two ends. CDR1 MNHNS and CDR2 SASEGT come from the germline V gene. The CDR3 nucleotides are TGTGCCAGCAGTTTACTAACAGGCTCCTACGAGCAGTACTTC. Its translation: CASSLLTGSYEQYF.

J is TRBJ2-7 and V is TRBV18; D gene ambiguous. The CDR3 covers 14 residues. The V gene lost 3 bases and the J gene lost 3 bases, with 12 bases spanning the gap. Germline CDR1 and CDR2: KGHSH and LQKENI. CDR3 sequence reads: CASSPPLRYYEQYF. The CDR3 nucleotides read TGTGCCAGCTCACCGCCTTTGCGCTACTACGAGCAGTACTTC.